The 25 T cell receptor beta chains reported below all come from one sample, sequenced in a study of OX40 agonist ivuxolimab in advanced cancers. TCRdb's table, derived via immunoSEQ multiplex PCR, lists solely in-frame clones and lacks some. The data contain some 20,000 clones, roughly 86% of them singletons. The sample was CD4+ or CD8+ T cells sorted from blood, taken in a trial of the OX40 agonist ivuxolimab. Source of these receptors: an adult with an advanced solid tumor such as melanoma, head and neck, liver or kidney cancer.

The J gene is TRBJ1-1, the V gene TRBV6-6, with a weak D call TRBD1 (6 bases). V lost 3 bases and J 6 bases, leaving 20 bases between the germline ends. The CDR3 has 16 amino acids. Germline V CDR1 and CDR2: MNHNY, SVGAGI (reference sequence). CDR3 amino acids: CASSYLGAQVGSEAFF. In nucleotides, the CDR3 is TGTGCCAGCAGTTATTTGGGGGCGCAGGTAGGCTCTGAAGCTTTCTTT.

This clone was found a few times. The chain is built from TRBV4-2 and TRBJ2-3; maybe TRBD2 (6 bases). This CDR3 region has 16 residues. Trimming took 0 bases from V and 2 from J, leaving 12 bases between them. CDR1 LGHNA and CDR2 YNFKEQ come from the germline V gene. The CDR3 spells CASSQESGLSTDTQYF. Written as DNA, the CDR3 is TGTGCCAGCAGCCAAGAAAGCGGACTATCCACAGATACGCAGTATTTT.

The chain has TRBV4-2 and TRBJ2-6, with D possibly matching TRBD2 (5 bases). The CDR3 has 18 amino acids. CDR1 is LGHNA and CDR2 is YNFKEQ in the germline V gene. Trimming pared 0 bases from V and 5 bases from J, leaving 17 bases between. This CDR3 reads CASSQDSADVFRANVLTF. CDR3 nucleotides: TGTGCCAGCAGCCAAGATTCAGCGGACGTCTTTCGGGCCAACGTCCTGACTTTC.

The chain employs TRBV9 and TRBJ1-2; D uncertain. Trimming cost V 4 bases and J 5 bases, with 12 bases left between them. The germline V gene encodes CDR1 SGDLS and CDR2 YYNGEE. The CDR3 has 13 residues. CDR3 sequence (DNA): TGTGCCAGCAGCCCGTTGGACCCTTATGGCTACACCTTC. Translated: CASSPLDPYGYTF. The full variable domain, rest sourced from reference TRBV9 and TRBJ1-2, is DSGVTQTPKHLITATGQRVTLRCSPRSGDLSVYWYQQSLDQGLQFLIQYYNGEERAKGNILERFSAQQFPDLHSELNLSSLELGDSALYFCASSPLDPYGYTFGSGTRLTVV.

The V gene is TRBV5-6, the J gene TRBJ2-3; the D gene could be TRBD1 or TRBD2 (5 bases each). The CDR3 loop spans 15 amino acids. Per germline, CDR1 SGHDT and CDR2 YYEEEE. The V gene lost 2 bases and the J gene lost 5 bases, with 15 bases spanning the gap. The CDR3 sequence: CASSFPTAVIDTQYF. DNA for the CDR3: TGTGCCAGCAGCTTTCCGACAGCGGTAATAGATACGCAGTATTTT.

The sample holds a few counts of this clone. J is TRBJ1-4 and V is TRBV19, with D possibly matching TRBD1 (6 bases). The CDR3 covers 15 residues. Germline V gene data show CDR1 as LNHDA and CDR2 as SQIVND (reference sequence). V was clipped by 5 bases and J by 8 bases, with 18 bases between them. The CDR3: CASSPTITGPEKLFF. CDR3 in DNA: TGTGCCAGTAGTCCTACCATAACAGGGCCGGAAAAACTGTTTTTT.

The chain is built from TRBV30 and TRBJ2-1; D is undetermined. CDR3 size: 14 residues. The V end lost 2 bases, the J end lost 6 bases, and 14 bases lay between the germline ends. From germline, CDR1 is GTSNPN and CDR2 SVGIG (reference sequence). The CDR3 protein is CAWSFWATANEQFF. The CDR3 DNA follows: TGTGCCTGGAGTTTCTGGGCCACAGCCAATGAGCAGTTCTTC.

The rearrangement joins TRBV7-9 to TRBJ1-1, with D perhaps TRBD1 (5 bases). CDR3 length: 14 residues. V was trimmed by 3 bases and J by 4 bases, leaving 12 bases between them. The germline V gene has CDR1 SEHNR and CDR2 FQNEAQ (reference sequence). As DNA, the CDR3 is TGTGCCAGCAGCTTTTGGGGGGGGACCACTGAAGCTTTCTTT. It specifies CASSFWGGTTEAFF.

The DNA of the CDR3 is TGTGCCAGCAGCGGACCCGGTGGCTACGAGCAGTACTTC. This encodes CASSGPGGYEQYF. V gene TRBV6-4 combines with J gene TRBJ2-7, with unresolved D. V lost 6 bases to trimming and J lost 3 bases, with 12 bases between them. The CDR3 length is 13 residues. Germline CDR1 is MRHNA and CDR2 is SNTAGT.

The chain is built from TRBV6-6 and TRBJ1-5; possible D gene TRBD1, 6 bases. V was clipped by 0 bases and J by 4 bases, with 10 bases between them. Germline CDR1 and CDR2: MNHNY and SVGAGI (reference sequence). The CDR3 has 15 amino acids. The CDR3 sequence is CASSYSTGENQPQHF. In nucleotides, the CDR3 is TGTGCCAGCAGTTACTCGACAGGAGAAAATCAGCCCCAGCATTTT.

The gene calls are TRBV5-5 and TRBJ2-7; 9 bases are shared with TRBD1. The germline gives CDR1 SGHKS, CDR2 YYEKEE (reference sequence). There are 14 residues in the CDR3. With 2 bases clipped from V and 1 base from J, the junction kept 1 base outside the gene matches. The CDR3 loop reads CASSFGQGSYEQYF. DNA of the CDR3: TGTGCCAGCAGCTTCGGACAGGGGTCCTACGAGCAGTACTTC. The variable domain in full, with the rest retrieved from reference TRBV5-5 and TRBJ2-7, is DAGVTQSPTHLIKTRGQQVTLRCSPISGHKSVSWYQQVLGQGPQFIFQYYEKEERGRGNFPDRFSARQFPNYSSELNVNALLLGDSALYLCASSFGQGSYEQYFGPGTRLTVT.

CDR3 nucleotides: TGTGCCAGCAGCCCCCGGGGGGAAGATACGCAGTATTTT. Amino acid sequence: CASSPRGEDTQYF. The chain carries TRBV9 and TRBJ2-3; 7 bases align to TRBD2. V shed 4 bases and J 5 bases; nucleotides not matched to a gene: 4. CDR1 and CDR2 (germline): SGDLS, YYNGEE. The CDR3 consists of 13 residues. Full variable domain (missing parts from reference TRBV9 and TRBJ2-3): DSGVTQTPKHLITATGQRVTLRCSPRSGDLSVYWYQQSLDQGLQFLIQYYNGEERAKGNILERFSAQQFPDLHSELNLSSLELGDSALYFCASSPRGEDTQYFGPGTRLTVL.

CDR3 protein: CASSLEGLTSYEQYF. CDR3 DNA sequence: TGCGCCAGCAGCTTGGAGGGCCTGACCTCCTACGAGCAGTACTTC. The chain couples TRBV5-1 to TRBJ2-7; D is unresolved. The CDR3 spans 15 residues. V dropped 0 bases and J dropped 0 bases, with 10 bases sitting between them. Germline values: CDR1 SGHRS, CDR2 YFSETQ.

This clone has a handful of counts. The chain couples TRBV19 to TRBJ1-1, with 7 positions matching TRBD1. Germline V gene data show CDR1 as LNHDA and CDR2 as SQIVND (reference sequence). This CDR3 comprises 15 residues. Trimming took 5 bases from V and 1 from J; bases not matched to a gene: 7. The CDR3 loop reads CASSPGQLWNTEAFF. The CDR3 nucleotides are TGTGCCAGTAGTCCGGGACAGCTTTGGAACACTGAAGCTTTCTTT.

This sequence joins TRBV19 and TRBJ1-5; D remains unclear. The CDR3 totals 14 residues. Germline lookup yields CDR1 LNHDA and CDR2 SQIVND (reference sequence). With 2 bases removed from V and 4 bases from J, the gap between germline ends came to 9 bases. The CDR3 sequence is CASSIQGLNQPQHF. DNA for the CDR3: TGTGCCAGTAGTATACAAGGGCTAAATCAGCCCCAGCATTTT. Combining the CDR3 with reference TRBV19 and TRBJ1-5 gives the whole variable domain DGGITQSPKYLFRKEGQNVTLSCEQNLNHDAMYWYRQDPGQGLRLIYYSQIVNDFQKGDIAEGYSVSREKKESFPLTVTSAQKNPTAFYLCASSIQGLNQPQHFGDGTRLSIL.

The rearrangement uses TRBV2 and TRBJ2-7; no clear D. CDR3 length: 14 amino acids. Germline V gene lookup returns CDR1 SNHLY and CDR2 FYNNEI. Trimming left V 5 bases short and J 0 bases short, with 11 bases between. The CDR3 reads CASSLRQFSYEQYF. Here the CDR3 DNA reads TGTGCCAGCAGTCTCAGACAATTCTCCTACGAGCAGTACTTC. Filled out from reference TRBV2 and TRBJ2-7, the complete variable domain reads EPEVTQTPSHQVTQMGQEVILRCVPISNHLYFYWYRQILGQKVEFLVSFYNNEISEKSEIFDDQFSVERPDGSNFTLKIRSTKLEDSAMYFCASSLRQFSYEQYFGPGTRLTVT.

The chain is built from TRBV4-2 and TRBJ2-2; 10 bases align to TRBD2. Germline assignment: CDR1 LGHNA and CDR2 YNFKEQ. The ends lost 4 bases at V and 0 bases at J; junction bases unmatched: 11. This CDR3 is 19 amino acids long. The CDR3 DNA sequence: TGTGCCAGCAGCCCCCTCGGTGATAGCGGGGGGTCGAACACCGGGGAGCTGTTTTTT. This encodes CASSPLGDSGGSNTGELFF.

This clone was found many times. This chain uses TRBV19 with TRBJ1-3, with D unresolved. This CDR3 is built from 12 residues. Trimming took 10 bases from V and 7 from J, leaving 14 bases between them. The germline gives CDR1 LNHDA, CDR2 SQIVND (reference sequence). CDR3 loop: CATENTWNTIYF. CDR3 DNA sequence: TGTGCCACCGAGAACACGTGGAACACCATATATTTT.

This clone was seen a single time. CDR3 loop: CASSYGLADFTDTQYF. CDR3 sequence (DNA): TGTGCCAGCAGCTACGGACTAGCGGATTTCACAGATACGCAGTATTTT. The chain couples TRBV7-9 to TRBJ2-3, with TRBD2 matching over 10 bases. The CDR3 runs to 16 residues. The V and J ends lost 4 bases and 2 bases, in that order; junction bases with no gene match: 6. Germline V gene sequence: CDR1 SEHNR, CDR2 FQNEAQ (reference sequence).

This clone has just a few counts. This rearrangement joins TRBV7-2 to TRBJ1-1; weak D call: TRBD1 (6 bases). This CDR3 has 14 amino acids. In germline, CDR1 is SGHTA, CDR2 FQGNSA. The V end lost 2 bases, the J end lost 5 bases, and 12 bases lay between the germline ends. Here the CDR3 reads CASSLWGAGTEAFF. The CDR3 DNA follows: TGTGCCAGCAGCTTATGGGGGGCGGGAACTGAAGCTTTCTTT. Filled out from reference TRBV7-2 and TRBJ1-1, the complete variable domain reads GAGVSQSPSNKVTEKGKDVELRCDPISGHTALYWYRQSLGQGLEFLIYFQGNSAPDKSGLPSDRFSAERTGGSVSTLTIQRTQQEDSAVYLCASSLWGAGTEAFFGQGTRLTVV.

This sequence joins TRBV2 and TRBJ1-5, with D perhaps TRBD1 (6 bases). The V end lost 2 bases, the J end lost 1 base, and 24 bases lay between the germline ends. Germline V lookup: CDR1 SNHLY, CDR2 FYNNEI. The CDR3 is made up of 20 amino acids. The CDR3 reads CASSEYGGLRRGTSNQPQHF. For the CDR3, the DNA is TGTGCCAGCAGTGAATACGGGGGCTTACGGCGGGGTACGAGCAATCAGCCCCAGCATTTT.

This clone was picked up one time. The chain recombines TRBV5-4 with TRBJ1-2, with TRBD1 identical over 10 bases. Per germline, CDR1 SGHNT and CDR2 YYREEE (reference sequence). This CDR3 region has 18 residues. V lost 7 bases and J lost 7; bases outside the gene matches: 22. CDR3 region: CASGLGQGEMGFIGGYTF. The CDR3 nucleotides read TGTGCCAGCGGTCTAGGACAGGGGGAAATGGGGTTTATCGGTGGCTACACCTTC.

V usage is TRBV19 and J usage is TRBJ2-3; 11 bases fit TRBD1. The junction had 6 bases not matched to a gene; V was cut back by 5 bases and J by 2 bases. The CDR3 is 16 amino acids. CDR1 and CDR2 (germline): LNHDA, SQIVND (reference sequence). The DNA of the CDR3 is TGTGCCAGTAGTCAGCCGGACAGGGGGCCCACAGATACGCAGTATTTT. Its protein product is CASSQPDRGPTDTQYF.

Written as DNA, the CDR3 is TGTGCCAGCAGATATAGCGGGGCGTCCTACAATGAGCAGTTCTTC. Protein: CASRYSGASYNEQFF. J is TRBJ2-1 and V is TRBV27; 8 bases match TRBD2. Germline-derived CDR1 and CDR2 are MNHEY and SMNVEV (reference sequence). This CDR3 contains 15 residues. With 6 bases clipped from V and 1 base from J, the junction kept 5 bases outside the gene matches.

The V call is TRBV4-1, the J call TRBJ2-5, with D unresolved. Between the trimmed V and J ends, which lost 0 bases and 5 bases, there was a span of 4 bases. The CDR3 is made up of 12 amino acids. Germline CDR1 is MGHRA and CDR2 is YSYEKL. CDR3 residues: CASSQEDETQYF. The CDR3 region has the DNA TGCGCCAGCAGCCAAGAGGACGAGACCCAGTACTTC.